This T cell receptor (beta chain) came from a study of Ad26.COV2.S vaccination and SARS-CoV-2 variants. Study summary: Dosing was one shot or two shots 56 days apart.

Regarding treatment: about 20 received Ad26.COV2.S at low or high dose, single or two shots; 5 received placebo; per-sample allocation not given. Day 63 following the first vaccine or placebo injection was when the samples were taken. The CDR3 covers 17 residues. J lost 7 bases, V lost 4 bases, and 16 bases had no gene match. The germline gives CDR1 SEHNR, CDR2 FQNEAQ (reference sequence). Sequencing used immunoSEQ multiplex PCR; TCRdb keeps in-frame clones, though not all of them. Of hundreds of thousands of clones listed, 80% to 95% are singletons. The sample was peripheral blood, taken in a trial of Ad26.COV2.S vaccine versus placebo. V is TRBV7-9 and J is TRBJ2-1; 7 bases map to TRBD1. This TCR was recovered from a person aged 18-60 years who received the Ad26.COV2.S COVID-19 vaccine or a placebo. Here the CDR3 reads CASSSTLYTPRGNEQFF. The CDR3 DNA reads as TGTGCCAGCAGCTCCACTCTATATACTCCCAGGGGGAATGAGCAGTTCTTC. Drawing the rest from reference TRBV7-9 and TRBJ2-1, the complete variable domain is DTGVSQNPRHKITKRGQNVTFRCDPISEHNRLYWYRQTLGQGPEFLTYFQNEAQLEKSRLLSDRFSAERPKGSFSTLEIQRTEQGDSAMYLCASSSTLYTPRGNEQFFGPGTRLTVL.